This T cell receptor beta chain was sequenced in a study of cytomegalovirus exposure and HLA in healthy donors. General study points: The study flagged 150 to 200 TCR beta chains as cytomegalovirus-associated. TCR beta V- and J-gene trimming was later associated with a missense DCLRE1C variant. Indistinguishable V segments, including TRBV6-2 and TRBV6-3, were excluded. Reports indicated that the classifier achieved high specificity and sensitivity in diagnosing cytomegalovirus status.

Note on this clone: The antigen remains unidentified.

60 Vbeta and 13 Jbeta primers were used in PCR. Only in-frame clones appear in the TCRdb table, and some are missing; sequencing was by immunoSEQ multiplex PCR. The sample lists fewer than 200,000 clones, 75% to 85% occurring once. This CDR3 is built from 13 residues. Trimming removed 7 bases at V and 4 bases at J, with 15 bases between. The germline CDR1 and CDR2 sequences are SQVTM and ANQGSEA. The sample comprised PBMCs. The clonotype originates from a boy aged 5 to 17 in good health and CMV-seronegative. This rearrangement joins TRBV29-1 to TRBJ2-3; D is perhaps TRBD1 (5 bases). CDR3 sequence reads: CSALPQGADTQYF. The DNA of the CDR3 is TGCAGCGCTCTTCCCCAGGGCGCAGATACGCAGTATTTT.